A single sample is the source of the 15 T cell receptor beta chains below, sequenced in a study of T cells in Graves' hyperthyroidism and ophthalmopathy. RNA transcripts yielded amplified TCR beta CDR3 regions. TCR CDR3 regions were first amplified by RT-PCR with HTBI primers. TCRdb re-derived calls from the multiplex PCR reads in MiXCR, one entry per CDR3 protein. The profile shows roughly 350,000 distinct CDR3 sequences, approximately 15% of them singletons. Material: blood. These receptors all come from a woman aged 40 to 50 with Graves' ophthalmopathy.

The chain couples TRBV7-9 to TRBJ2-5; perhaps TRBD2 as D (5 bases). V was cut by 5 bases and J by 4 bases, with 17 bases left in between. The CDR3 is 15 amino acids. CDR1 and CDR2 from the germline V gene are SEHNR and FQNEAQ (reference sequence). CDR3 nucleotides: TGTGCCAGCAGCCCGGCGGGCGCCCGGGGAGAGACCCAGTACTTC. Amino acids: CASSPAGARGETQYF.

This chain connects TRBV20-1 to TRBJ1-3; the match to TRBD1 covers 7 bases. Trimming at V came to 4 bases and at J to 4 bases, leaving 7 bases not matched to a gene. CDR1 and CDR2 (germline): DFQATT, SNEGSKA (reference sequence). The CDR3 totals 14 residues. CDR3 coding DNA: TGCAGTGCTATGGACAGGTCTTCGGGAAACACCATATATTTT. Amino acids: CSAMDRSSGNTIYF.

The CDR3 protein is CASRGIPRATNEKLFF. The CDR3 coding sequence is TGTGCCAGCCGGGGGATACCCCGGGCAACTAATGAAAAACTGTTTTTT. The chain is built from TRBV6-1 and TRBJ1-4; a weak D match, TRBD1 (5 bases). CDR3 size: 16 residues. The V gene's germline CDR1 is MNHNS and CDR2 SASEGT. The V gene lost 8 bases and the J gene lost 0 bases, with 16 bases spanning the gap.

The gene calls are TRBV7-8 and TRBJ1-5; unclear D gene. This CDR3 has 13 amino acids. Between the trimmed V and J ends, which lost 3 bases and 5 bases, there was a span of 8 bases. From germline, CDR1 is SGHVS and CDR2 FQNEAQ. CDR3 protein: CASSFAGDQPQHF. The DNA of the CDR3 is TGTGCCAGCAGCTTTGCTGGCGATCAGCCCCAGCATTTT.

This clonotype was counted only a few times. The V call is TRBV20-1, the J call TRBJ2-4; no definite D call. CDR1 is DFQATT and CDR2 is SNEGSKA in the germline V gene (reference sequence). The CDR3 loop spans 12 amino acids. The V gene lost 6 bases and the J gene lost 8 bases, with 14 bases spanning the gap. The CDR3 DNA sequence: TGCAGTGCCACAGCCTCCCGGTACATTCAGTACTTC. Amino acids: CSATASRYIQYF.

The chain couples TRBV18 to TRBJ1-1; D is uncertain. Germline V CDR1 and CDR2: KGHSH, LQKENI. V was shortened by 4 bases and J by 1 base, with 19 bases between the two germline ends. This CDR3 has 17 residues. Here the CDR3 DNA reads TGTGCCAGCTCACTCTCCCCGTATAGGGCAGGGAACACTGAAGCTTTCTTT. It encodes CASSLSPYRAGNTEAFF.

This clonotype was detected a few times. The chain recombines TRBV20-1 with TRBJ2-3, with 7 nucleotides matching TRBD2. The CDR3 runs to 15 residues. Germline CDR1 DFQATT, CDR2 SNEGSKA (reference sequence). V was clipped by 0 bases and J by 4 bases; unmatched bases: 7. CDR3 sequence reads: CSARDRGGGPDTQYF. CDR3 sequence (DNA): TGCAGTGCTAGAGATCGGGGCGGGGGACCAGATACGCAGTATTTT.

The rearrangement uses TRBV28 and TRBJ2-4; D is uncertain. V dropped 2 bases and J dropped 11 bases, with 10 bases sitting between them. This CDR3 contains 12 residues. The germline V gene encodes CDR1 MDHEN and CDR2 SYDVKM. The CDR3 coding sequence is TGTGCCAGCAGTTTACGGAGAGGAGTTCAGTACTTC. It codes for CASSLRRGVQYF.

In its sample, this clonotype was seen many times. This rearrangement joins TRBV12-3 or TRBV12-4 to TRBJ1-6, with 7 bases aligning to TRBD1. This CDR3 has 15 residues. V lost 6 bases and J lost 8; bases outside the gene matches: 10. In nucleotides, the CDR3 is TGTGCCAGCAGGGTGGGACAGAAGACTTATTCACCCCTCCACTTT. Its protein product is CASRVGQKTYSPLHF.

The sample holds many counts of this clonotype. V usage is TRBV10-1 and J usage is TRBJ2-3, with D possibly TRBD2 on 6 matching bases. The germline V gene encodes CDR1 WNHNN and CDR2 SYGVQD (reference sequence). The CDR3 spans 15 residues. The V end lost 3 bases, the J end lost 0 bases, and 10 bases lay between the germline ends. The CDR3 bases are TGCGCCAGCAGTGACGGGGGAGCTAGCACAGATACGCAGTATTTT. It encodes CASSDGGASTDTQYF.

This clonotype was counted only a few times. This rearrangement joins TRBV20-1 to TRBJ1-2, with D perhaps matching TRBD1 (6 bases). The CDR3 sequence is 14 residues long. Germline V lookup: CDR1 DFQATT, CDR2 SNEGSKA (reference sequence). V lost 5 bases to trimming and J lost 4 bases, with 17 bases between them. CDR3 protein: CSASTTGTSYGYTF. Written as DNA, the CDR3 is TGCAGTGCTTCAACTACAGGGACCTCCTATGGCTACACCTTC.

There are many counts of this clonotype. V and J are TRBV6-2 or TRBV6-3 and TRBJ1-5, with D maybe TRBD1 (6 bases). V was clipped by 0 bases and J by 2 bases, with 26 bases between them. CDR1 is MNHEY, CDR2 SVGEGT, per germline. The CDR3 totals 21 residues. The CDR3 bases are TGTGCCAGCAGTTACTCGCGGGGCCGCGGGGGCCCGGGGGTGCGCAATCAGCCCCAGCATTTT. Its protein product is CASSYSRGRGGPGVRNQPQHF.

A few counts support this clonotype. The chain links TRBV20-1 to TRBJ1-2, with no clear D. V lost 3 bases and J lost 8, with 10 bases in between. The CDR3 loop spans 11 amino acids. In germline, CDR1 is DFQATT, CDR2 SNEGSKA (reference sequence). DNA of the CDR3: TGCAGTGCTAGTTATGGGGTCGGCTACACCTTC. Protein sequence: CSASYGVGYTF.

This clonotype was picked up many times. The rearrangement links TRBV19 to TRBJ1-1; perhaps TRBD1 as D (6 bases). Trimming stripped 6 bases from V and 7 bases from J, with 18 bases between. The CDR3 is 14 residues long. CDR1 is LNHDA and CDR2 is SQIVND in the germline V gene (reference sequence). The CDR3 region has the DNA TGTGCCAGTAGGGTTTGGGGGCGAGTTGGTGAAGCTTTCTTT. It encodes CASRVWGRVGEAFF.

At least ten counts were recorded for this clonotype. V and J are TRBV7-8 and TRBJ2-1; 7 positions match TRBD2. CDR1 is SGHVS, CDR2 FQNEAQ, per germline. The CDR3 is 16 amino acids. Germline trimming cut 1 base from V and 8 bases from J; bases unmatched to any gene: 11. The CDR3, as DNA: TGTGCCAGCAGCTTAGGTGGCGGGAGCGGGCGAGATGAGCAGTTCTTC. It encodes CASSLGGGSGRDEQFF.